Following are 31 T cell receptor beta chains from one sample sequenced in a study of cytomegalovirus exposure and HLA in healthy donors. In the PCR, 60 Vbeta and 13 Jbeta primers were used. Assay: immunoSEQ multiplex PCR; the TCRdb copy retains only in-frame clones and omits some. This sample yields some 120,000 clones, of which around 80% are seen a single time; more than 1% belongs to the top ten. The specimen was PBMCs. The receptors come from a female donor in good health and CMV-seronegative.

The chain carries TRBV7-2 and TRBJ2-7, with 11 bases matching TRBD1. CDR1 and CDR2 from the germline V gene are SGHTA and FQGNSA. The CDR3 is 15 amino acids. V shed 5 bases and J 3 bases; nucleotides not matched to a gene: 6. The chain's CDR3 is CASSGWTGGFYEQYF. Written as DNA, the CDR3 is TGTGCCAGCAGCGGGTGGACAGGGGGCTTCTACGAGCAGTACTTC.

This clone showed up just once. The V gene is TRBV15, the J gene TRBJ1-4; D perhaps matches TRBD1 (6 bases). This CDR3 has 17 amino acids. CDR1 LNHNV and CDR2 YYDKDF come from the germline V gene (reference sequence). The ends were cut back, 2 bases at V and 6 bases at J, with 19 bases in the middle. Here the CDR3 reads CATSRLSEGGRDEKLFF. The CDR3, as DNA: TGTGCCACCAGCAGACTCTCCGAGGGGGGGCGTGATGAAAAACTGTTTTTT.

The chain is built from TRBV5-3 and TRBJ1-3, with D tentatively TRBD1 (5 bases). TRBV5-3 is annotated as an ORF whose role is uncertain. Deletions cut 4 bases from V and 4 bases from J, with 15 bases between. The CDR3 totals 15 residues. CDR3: CARSANRLGGNTIYF. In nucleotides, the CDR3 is TGTGCCAGAAGCGCCAACAGGTTGGGGGGAAACACCATATATTTT.

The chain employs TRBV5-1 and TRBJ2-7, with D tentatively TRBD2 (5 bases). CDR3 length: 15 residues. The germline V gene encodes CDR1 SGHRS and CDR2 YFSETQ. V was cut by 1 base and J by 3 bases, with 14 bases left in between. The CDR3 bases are TGCGCCAGCAGCTTGCGCGAGGGAGAATTCTACGAGCAGTACTTC. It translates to CASSLREGEFYEQYF.

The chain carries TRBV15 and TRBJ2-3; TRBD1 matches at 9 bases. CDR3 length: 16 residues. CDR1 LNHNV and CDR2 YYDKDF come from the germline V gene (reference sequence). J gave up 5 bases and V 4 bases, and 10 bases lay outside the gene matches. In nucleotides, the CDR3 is TGTGCCACCAGCACCCTCCGGGGACAGGGTGTAGATACGCAGTATTTT. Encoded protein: CATSTLRGQGVDTQYF. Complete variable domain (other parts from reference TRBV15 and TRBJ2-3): DAMVIQNPRYQVTQFGKPVTLSCSQTLNHNVMYWYQQKSSQAPKLLFHYYDKDFNNEADTPDNFQSRRPNTSFCFLDIRSPGLGDTAMYLCATSTLRGQGVDTQYFGPGTRLTVL.

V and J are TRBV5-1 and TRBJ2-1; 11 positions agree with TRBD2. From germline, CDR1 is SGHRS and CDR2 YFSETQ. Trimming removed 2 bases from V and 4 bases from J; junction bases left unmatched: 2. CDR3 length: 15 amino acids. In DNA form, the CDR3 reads TGCGCCAGCAGCTTCACTAGCGGGGGTTACAATGAGCAGTTCTTC. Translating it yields CASSFTSGGYNEQFF.

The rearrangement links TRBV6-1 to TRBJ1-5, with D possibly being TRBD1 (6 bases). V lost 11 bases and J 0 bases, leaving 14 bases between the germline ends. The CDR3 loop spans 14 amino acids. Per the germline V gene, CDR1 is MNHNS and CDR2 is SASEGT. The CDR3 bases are TGTGCCGTTGAGGGGACAAATAGCAATCAGCCCCAGCATTTT. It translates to CAVEGTNSNQPQHF.

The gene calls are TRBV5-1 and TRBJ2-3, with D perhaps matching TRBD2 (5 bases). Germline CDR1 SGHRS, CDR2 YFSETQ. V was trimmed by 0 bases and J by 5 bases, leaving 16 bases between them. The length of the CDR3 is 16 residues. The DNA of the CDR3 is TGCGCCAGCAGCTTGGTGGAGCGGAGAGCAGGAGATACGCAGTATTTT. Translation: CASSLVERRAGDTQYF.

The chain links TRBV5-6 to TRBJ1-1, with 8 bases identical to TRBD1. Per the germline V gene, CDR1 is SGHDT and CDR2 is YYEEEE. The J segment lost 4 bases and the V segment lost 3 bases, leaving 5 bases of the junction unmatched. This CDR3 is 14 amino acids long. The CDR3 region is CASSYRGRSTEAFF. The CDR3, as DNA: TGTGCCAGCAGCTACAGGGGGAGGAGCACTGAAGCTTTCTTT.

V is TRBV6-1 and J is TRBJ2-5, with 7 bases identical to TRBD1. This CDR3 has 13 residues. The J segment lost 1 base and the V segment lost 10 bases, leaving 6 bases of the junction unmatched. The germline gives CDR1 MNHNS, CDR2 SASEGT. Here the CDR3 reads CATRRTGQETQYF. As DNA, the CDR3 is TGTGCCACCCGCCGGACAGGCCAAGAGACCCAGTACTTC.

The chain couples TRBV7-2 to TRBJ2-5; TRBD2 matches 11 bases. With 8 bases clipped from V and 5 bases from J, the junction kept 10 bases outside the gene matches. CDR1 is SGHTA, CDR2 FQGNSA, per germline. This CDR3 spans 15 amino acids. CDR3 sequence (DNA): TGTGCCAGCGGAATAGCGGGAGGGCTTTCTGAGACCCAGTACTTC. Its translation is CASGIAGGLSETQYF.

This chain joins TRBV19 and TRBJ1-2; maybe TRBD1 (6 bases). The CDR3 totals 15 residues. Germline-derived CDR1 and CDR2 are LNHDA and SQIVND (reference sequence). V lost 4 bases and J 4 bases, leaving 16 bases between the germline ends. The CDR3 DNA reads TGTGCCAGTAGTACATCCAGGGGTAGAGGCTATGGCTACACCTTC. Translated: CASSTSRGRGYGYTF.

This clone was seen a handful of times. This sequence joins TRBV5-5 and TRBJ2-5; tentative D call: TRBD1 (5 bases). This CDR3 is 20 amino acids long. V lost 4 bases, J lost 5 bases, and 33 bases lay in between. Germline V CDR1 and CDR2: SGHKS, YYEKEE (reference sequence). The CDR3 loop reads CASSPRVAGFSIRGSETQYF. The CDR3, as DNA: TGTGCCAGCAGCCCAAGGGTGGCAGGGTTCTCAATAAGGGGTAGCGAGACCCAGTACTTC.

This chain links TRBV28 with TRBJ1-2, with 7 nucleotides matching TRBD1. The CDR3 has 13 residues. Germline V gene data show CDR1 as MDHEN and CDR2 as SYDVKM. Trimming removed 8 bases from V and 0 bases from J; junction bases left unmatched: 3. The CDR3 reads CASSGQPNYGYTF. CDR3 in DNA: TGTGCCAGCTCGGGACAGCCTAACTATGGCTACACCTTC.

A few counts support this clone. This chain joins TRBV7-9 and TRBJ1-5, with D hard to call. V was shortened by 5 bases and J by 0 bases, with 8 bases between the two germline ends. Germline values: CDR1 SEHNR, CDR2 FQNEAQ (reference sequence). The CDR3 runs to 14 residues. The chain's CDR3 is CASSHEYSNQPQHF. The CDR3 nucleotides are TGTGCCAGCAGCCACGAGTATAGCAATCAGCCCCAGCATTTT.

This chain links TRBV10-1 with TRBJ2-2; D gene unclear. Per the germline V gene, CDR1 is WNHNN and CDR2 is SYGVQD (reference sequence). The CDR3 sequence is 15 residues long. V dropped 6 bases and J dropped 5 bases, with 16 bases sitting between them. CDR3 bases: TGCGCCAGCAGCCCCTGGGCCGAAGAGACCGGGGAGCTGTTTTTT. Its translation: CASSPWAEETGELFF.

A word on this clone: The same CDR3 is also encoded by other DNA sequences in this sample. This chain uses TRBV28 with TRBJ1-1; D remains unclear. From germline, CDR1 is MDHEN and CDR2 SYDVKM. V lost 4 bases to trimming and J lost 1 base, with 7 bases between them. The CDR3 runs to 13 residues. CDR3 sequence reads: CASSSRENTEAFF. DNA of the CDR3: TGTGCCAGCAGTTCGCGAGAGAACACTGAAGCTTTCTTT.

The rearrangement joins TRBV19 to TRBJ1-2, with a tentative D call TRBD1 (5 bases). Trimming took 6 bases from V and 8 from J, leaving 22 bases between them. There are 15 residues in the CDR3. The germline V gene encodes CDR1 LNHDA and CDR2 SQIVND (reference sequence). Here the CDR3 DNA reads TGTGCCAGTAGGAAACCCGGGGGGAAACCTTGGGGCTACACCTTC. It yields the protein CASRKPGGKPWGYTF.

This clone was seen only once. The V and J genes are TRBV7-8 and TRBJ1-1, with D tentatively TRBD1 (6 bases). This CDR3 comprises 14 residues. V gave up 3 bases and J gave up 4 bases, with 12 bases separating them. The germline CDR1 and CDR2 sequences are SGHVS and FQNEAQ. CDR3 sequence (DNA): TGTGCCAGCAGCTTGTGGATAGGGGGCACTGAAGCTTTCTTT. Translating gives CASSLWIGGTEAFF.

In nucleotides, the CDR3 is TGTGCCAGCGCAACTAGCGGTTACAATGAGCAGTTCTTC. It yields the protein CASATSGYNEQFF. The chain couples TRBV7-3 to TRBJ2-1, with 8 bases matching TRBD2. The CDR3 is made up of 13 amino acids. CDR1 and CDR2 from the germline V gene are SGHTA and FQGTGA. The V and J ends lost 8 bases and 4 bases, in that order; junction bases with no gene match: 4.

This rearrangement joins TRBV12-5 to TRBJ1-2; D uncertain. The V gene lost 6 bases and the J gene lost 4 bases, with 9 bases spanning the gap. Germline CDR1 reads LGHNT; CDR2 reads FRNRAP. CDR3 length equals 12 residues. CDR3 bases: TGTGCTAGTGGAAACAATGCCTATGGCTACACCTTC. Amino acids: CASGNNAYGYTF.

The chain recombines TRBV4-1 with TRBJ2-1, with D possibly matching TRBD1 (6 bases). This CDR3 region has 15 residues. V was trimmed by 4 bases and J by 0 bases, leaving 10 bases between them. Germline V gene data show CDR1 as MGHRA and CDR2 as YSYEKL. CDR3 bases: TGCGCCAGCAGCCCCCGGGACACCTCCTACAATGAGCAGTTCTTC. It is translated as CASSPRDTSYNEQFF.

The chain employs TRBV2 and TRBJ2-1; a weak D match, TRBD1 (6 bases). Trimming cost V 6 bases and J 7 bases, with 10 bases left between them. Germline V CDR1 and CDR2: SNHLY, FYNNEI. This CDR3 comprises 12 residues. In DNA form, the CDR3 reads TGTGCCAGCAGCCAAACAGGGAATGAGCAGTTCTTC. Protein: CASSQTGNEQFF.

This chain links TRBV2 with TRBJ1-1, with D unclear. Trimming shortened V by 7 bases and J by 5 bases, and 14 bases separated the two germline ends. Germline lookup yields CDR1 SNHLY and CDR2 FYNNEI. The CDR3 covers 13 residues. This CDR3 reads CASTREVGTEAFF. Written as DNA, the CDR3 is TGTGCCAGCACTAGGGAGGTGGGGACTGAAGCTTTCTTT.

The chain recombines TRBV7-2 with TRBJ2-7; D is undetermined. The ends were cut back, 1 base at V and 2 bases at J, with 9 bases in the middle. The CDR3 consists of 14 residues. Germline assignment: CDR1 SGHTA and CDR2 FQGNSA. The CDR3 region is CASSLGFQAYEQYF. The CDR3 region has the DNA TGTGCCAGCAGCTTAGGGTTCCAGGCCTACGAGCAGTACTTC.

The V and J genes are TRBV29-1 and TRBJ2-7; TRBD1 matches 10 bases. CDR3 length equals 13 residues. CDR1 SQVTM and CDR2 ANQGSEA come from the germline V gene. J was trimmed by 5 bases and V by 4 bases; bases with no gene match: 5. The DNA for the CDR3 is TGCAGCGTTGGGACAGGGGGATTGGACGAGCAGTACTTC. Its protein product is CSVGTGGLDEQYF.

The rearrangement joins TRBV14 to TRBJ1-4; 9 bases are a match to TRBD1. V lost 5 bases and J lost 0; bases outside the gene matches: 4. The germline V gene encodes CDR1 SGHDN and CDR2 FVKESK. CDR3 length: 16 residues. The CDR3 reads CASSSRTGATNEKLFF. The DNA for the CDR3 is TGTGCCAGCAGCTCCCGGACAGGGGCAACTAATGAAAAACTGTTTTTT.

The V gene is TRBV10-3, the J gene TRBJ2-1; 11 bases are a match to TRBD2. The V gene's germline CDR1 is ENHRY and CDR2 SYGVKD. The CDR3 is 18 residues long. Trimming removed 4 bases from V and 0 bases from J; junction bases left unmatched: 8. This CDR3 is CAISVTSGRGDSYNEQFF. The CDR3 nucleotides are TGTGCCATCAGTGTCACTAGCGGGAGAGGGGACTCCTACAATGAGCAGTTCTTC.

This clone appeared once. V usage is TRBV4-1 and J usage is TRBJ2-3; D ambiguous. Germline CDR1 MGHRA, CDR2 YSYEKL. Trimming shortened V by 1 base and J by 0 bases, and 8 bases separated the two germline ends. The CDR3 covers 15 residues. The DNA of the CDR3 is TGCGCCAGCAGCCAAGGGATCGGGAGCACAGATACGCAGTATTTT. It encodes CASSQGIGSTDTQYF.

As DNA, the CDR3 is TGCGCCAGCAGCCGCGGGGCCCCACTCGGGTACGAGCAGTACTTC. Its translation is CASSRGAPLGYEQYF. The J gene is TRBJ2-7, the V gene TRBV5-1, with D possibly matching TRBD2 (6 bases). The CDR3 is 15 residues long. Looked up from germline, CDR1 is SGHRS and CDR2 is YFSETQ. Trimming shortened V by 4 bases and J by 4 bases, and 18 bases separated the two germline ends. The whole variable domain, filled in from reference TRBV5-1 and TRBJ2-7, reads KAGVTQTPRYLIKTRGQQVTLSCSPISGHRSVSWYQQTPGQGLQFLFEYFSETQRNKGNFPGRFSGRQFSNSRSEMNVSTLELGDSALYLCASSRGAPLGYEQYFGPGTRLTVT.

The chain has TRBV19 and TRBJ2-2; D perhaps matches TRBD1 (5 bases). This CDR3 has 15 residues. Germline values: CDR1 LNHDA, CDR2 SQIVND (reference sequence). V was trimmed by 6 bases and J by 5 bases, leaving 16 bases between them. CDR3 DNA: TGTGCCAGTAGCCTTATGGGCAGGGTAACCGGGGAGCTGTTTTTT. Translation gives CASSLMGRVTGELFF.